The 13 T cell receptor beta chains below come from one sample, sequenced in a study of shared clonotypes between healthy human individuals. Here immunoSEQ multiplex PCR was the method, and the copy in TCRdb shows in-frame clones only, minus some. The repertoire has some 790,000 clones, 72% of them found once; the top ten carry approximately 1.7%. Sequencing was performed on memory CD4+ T cells sorted from blood. The subset: CD45RA-negative fraction. The source is a woman in her twenties or thirties in good health.

This chain uses TRBV7-9 with TRBJ1-2; D possibly corresponds to TRBD1 (6 bases). The CDR3 loop spans 14 amino acids. V was trimmed by 5 bases and J by 10 bases, leaving 20 bases between them. The germline CDR1 and CDR2 sequences are SEHNR and FQNEAQ (reference sequence). The chain's CDR3 is CASSLSSGQSYYTF. As DNA, the CDR3 is TGTGCCAGCAGCCTCTCGTCCGGACAGTCTTACTACACCTTC.

This clone was detected a few times. The chain recombines TRBV11-2 with TRBJ2-1; 14 nucleotides agree with TRBD2. The CDR3 length is 15 residues. Germline assignment: CDR1 SGHAT and CDR2 FQNNGV. Unmatched junction bases numbered 10, after V lost 3 bases and J lost 15 bases. Here the CDR3 reads CASSFTGLAGEGWFF. The CDR3 bases are TGTGCCAGCAGCTTTACGGGACTAGCGGGAGAGGGGTGGTTCTTC.

Notes on this clone: Other DNA sequences in this sample translate to the same CDR3. The chain is built from TRBV9 and TRBJ2-1, with TRBD2 matching over 11 bases. The CDR3 is 15 residues long. Germline V CDR1 and CDR2: SGDLS, YYNGEE. V lost 3 bases and J lost 5; bases outside the gene matches: 4. The CDR3 reads CASSARLAGNNEQFF. CDR3 in DNA: TGTGCCAGCAGCGCCCGACTAGCGGGAAACAATGAGCAGTTCTTC.

This clone was observed a handful of times. The V call is TRBV6-6, the J call TRBJ1-1; D is unclear. V was clipped by 2 bases and J by 4 bases, with 14 bases between them. Looked up from germline, CDR1 is MNHNY and CDR2 is SVGAGI (reference sequence). The CDR3 has 15 residues. CDR3 in DNA: TGTGCCAGCAGTTACGTAGCCCAGGTAATCACTGAAGCTTTCTTT. This sequence encodes CASSYVAQVITEAFF.

The V call is TRBV19, the J call TRBJ1-5, with 11 bases fitting TRBD1. The CDR3 spans 14 residues. CDR1 LNHDA and CDR2 SQIVND come from the germline V gene (reference sequence). The ends lost 9 bases at V and 6 bases at J; junction bases unmatched: 7. The CDR3 DNA follows: TGTGCCAGCGGGGGACAGGGGGGCAGTCAGCCCCAGCATTTT. Protein product: CASGGQGGSQPQHF.

As for this clone: The sample contains more than one DNA sequence encoding this CDR3. V is TRBV2 and J is TRBJ2-1; TRBD2 aligns across 11 bases. The junction had 1 base not matched to a gene; V was cut back by 2 bases and J by 4 bases. This CDR3 is 15 amino acids long. From germline, CDR1 is SNHLY and CDR2 FYNNEI. In DNA form, the CDR3 reads TGTGCCAGCAGTGAACTAGCGGGGGGATACAATGAGCAGTTCTTC. Its translation is CASSELAGGYNEQFF.

A few counts support this clone. This chain joins TRBV4-1 and TRBJ1-5; D gene ambiguous. This CDR3 spans 17 amino acids. Germline CDR1 MGHRA, CDR2 YSYEKL. V gave up 4 bases and J gave up 1 base, with 17 bases separating them. The CDR3 loop reads CASSLADAAGSNQPQHF. CDR3 sequence (DNA): TGCGCCAGCAGCCTTGCGGACGCGGCGGGGAGCAATCAGCCCCAGCATTTT.

The J gene is TRBJ2-7, the V gene TRBV28; perhaps D is TRBD1 or TRBD2 (5 bases each). Trimming took off 6 bases at V and 7 bases at J, with 22 bases between the two ends. The CDR3 totals 15 residues. Germline V CDR1 and CDR2: MDHEN, SYDVKM. The CDR3 reads CASSQNYHGAVEQYF. CDR3 bases: TGTGCCAGCAGCCAAAACTACCACGGGGCCGTGGAGCAGTACTTC.

The chain joins TRBV5-5 to TRBJ2-7; D unresolved. The CDR3 is made up of 14 amino acids. V lost 4 bases, J lost 2 bases, and 13 bases lay in between. In germline, CDR1 is SGHKS, CDR2 YYEKEE (reference sequence). The CDR3 region is CASSPDPSPYEQYF. Here the CDR3 DNA reads TGTGCCAGCAGCCCGGACCCGAGCCCCTACGAGCAGTACTTC. Based on the CDR3 plus reference TRBV5-5 and TRBJ2-7, the full variable domain is DAGVTQSPTHLIKTRGQQVTLRCSPISGHKSVSWYQQVLGQGPQFIFQYYEKEERGRGNFPDRFSARQFPNYSSELNVNALLLGDSALYLCASSPDPSPYEQYFGPGTRLTVT.

CDR3 sequence reads: CASSYSVGGSSYEQYF. The CDR3 coding sequence is TGTGCCAGCAGTTACTCAGTGGGGGGGAGCTCCTACGAGCAGTACTTC. The gene calls are TRBV6-5 and TRBJ2-7, with TRBD2 matching over 7 bases. The CDR3 has 16 amino acids. Germline assignment: CDR1 MNHEY and CDR2 SVGAGI. V dropped 0 bases and J dropped 0; count of bases not matched to a gene: 5.

The chain employs TRBV29-1 and TRBJ2-5; D possibly matches TRBD1 or TRBD2 (5 bases each). This CDR3 spans 12 amino acids. Germline CDR1 SQVTM, CDR2 ANQGSEA. Between the trimmed V and J ends, which lost 7 bases and 10 bases, there was a span of 19 bases. The CDR3 protein is CSAAVGAHFQYF. The CDR3 nucleotides are TGCAGCGCCGCCGTCGGGGCCCATTTCCAGTACTTC.

As DNA, the CDR3 is TGTGCCAGCAGCTTAGTAGGGAGGACCCTATCTGGAAACACCATATATTTT. Its protein is CASSLVGRTLSGNTIYF. The rearrangement joins TRBV7-8 to TRBJ1-3; no clear D. V shed 1 base and J shed 1 base, with 14 bases lying between them. CDR1 and CDR2 from the germline V gene are SGHVS and FQNEAQ. The CDR3 length is 17 residues.

In this sample, this clone turned up many times. The V and J genes are TRBV5-1 and TRBJ2-3; D is tentatively TRBD1 or TRBD2 (5 bases each). The germline gives CDR1 SGHRS, CDR2 YFSETQ. The CDR3 runs 15 residues. V was cut by 0 bases and J by 5 bases, with 13 bases left in between. This chain's CDR3 is CASSLGWGEGDTQYF. CDR3 DNA: TGCGCCAGCAGCTTGGGGTGGGGCGAGGGAGATACGCAGTATTTT. Full variable domain (remainder filled in from reference TRBV5-1 and TRBJ2-3): KAGVTQTPRYLIKTRGQQVTLSCSPISGHRSVSWYQQTPGQGLQFLFEYFSETQRNKGNFPGRFSGRQFSNSRSEMNVSTLELGDSALYLCASSLGWGEGDTQYFGPGTRLTVL.